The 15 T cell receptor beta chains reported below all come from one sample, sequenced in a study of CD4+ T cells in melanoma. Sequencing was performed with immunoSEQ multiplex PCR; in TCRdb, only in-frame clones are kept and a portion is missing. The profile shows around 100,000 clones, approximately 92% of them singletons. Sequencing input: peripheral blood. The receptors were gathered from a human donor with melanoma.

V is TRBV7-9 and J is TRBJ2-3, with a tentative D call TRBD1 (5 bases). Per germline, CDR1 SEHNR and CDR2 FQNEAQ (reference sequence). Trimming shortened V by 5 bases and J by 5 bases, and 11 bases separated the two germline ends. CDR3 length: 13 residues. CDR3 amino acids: CASSIDSGDTQYF. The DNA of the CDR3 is TGTGCCAGCAGCATCGACAGTGGAGATACGCAGTATTTT.

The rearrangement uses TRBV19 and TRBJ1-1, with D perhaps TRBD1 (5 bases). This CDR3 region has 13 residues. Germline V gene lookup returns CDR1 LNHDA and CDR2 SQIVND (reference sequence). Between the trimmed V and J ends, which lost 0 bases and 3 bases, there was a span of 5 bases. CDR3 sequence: CASSIDRDTEAFF. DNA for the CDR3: TGTGCCAGTAGTATAGACAGGGACACTGAAGCTTTCTTT.

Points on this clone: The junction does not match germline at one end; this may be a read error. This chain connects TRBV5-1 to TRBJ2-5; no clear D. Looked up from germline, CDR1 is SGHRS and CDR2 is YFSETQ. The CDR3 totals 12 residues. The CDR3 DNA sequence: TGCGCCAGCAGCTTGACGCAAGAGATCCAGTACTTC. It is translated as CASSLTQEIQYF.

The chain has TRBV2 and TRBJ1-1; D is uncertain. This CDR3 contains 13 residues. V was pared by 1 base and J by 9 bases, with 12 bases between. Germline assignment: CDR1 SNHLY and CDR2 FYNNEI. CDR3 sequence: CASSEEGTLQAFF. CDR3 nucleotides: TGTGCCAGCAGTGAAGAAGGAACACTCCAAGCTTTCTTT.

The DNA for the CDR3 is TGTGCCAGCAGCTTTGGCCAGGTCAACGGGGAGCTGTTTTTT. This translates into CASSFGQVNGELFF. The chain joins TRBV7-9 to TRBJ2-2; D unclear. Germline V gives CDR1 SEHNR, CDR2 FQNEAQ (reference sequence). The CDR3 sequence is 14 residues long. The germline V and J ends were trimmed by 3 bases and 7 bases, with 12 bases remaining between them.

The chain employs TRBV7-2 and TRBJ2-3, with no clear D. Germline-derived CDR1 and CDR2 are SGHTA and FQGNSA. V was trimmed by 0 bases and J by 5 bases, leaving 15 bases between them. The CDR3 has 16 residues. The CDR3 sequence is CASSLASTDVGDTQYF. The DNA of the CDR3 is TGTGCCAGCAGCTTAGCGTCAACAGACGTGGGAGATACGCAGTATTTT.

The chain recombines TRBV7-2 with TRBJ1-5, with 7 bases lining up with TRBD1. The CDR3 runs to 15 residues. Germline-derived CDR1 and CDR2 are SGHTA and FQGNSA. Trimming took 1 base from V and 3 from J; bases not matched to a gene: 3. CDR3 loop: CASSLVGQLNQPQHF. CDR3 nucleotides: TGTGCCAGCAGCTTAGTGGGACAGCTCAATCAGCCCCAGCATTTT.

The CDR3 is CASSQAGRNTGELFF. The CDR3 nucleotides are TGCGCCAGCAGCCAGGCGGGCCGAAACACCGGGGAGCTGTTTTTT. This rearrangement joins TRBV5-1 to TRBJ2-2; a weak D match, TRBD2 (5 bases). The CDR3 has 15 residues. Germline CDR1 reads SGHRS; CDR2 reads YFSETQ. Trimming removed 4 bases from V and 2 bases from J, with 12 bases in between.

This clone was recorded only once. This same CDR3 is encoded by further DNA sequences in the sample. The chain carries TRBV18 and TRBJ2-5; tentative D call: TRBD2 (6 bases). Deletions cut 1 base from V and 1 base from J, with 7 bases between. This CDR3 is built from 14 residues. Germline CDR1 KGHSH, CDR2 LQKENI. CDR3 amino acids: CASSPLGGQETQYF. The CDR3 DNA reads TGTGCCAGCTCACCACTCGGGGGCCAAGAGACCCAGTACTTC.

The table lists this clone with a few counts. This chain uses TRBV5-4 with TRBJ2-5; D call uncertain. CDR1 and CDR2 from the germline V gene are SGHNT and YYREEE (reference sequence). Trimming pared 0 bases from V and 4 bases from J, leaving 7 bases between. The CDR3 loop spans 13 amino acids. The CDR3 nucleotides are TGTGCCAGCAGCTTGGCTAGGGTAGAGACCCAGTACTTC. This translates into CASSLARVETQYF.

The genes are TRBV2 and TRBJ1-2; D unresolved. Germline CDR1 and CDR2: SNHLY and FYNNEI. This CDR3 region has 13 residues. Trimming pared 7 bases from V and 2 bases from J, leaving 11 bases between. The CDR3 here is CASTLGYNYGYTF. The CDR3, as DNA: TGTGCCAGCACTCTGGGGTACAACTATGGCTACACCTTC. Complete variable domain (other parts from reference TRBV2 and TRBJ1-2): EPEVTQTPSHQVTQMGQEVILRCVPISNHLYFYWYRQILGQKVEFLVSFYNNEISEKSEIFDDQFSVERPDGSNFTLKIRSTKLEDSAMYFCASTLGYNYGYTFGSGTRLTVV.

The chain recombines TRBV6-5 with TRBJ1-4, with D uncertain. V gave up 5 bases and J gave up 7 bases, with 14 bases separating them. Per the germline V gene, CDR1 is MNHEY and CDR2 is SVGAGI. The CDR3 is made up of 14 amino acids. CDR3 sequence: CASSNGRTREKLFF. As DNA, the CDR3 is TGTGCCAGCAGTAACGGCCGAACGCGTGAAAAACTGTTTTTT.

CDR3 sequence (DNA): TGTGCCAGCACCCTTTTGGGGTCTAGCAGCACCGGGGAGCTGTTTTTT. This gives the protein CASTLLGSSSTGELFF. The chain combines TRBV28 with TRBJ2-2; TRBD2 might be the D (5 bases). The ends were cut back, 7 bases at V and 4 bases at J, with 19 bases in the middle. This CDR3 spans 16 amino acids. Looked up from germline, CDR1 is MDHEN and CDR2 is SYDVKM. The full variable domain, its missing parts supplied by reference TRBV28 and TRBJ2-2, is DVKVTQSSRYLVKRTGEKVFLECVQDMDHENMFWYRQDPGLGLRLIYFSYDVKMKEKGDIPEGYSVSREKKERFSLILESASTNQTSMYLCASTLLGSSSTGELFFGEGSRLTVL.

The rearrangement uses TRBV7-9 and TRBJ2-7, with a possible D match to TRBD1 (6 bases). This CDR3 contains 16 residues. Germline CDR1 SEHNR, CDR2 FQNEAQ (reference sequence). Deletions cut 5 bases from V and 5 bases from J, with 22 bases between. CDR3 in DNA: TGTGCCAGCAGCGCCAATAAGGGACACCCTGCGAACGAGCAGTACTTC. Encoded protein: CASSANKGHPANEQYF. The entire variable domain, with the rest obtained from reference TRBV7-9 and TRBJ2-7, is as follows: DTGVSQNPRHKITKRGQNVTFRCDPISEHNRLYWYRQTLGQGPEFLTYFQNEAQLEKSRLLSDRFSAERPKGSFSTLEIQRTEQGDSAMYLCASSANKGHPANEQYFGPGTRLTVT.

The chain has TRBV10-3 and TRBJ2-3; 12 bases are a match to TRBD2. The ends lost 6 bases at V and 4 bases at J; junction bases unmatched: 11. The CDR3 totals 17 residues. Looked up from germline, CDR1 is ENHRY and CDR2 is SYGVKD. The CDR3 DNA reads TGTGCCATCAGGACCGCACCCCTAGCGGGGGGGGCAGATACGCAGTATTTT. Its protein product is CAIRTAPLAGGADTQYF.